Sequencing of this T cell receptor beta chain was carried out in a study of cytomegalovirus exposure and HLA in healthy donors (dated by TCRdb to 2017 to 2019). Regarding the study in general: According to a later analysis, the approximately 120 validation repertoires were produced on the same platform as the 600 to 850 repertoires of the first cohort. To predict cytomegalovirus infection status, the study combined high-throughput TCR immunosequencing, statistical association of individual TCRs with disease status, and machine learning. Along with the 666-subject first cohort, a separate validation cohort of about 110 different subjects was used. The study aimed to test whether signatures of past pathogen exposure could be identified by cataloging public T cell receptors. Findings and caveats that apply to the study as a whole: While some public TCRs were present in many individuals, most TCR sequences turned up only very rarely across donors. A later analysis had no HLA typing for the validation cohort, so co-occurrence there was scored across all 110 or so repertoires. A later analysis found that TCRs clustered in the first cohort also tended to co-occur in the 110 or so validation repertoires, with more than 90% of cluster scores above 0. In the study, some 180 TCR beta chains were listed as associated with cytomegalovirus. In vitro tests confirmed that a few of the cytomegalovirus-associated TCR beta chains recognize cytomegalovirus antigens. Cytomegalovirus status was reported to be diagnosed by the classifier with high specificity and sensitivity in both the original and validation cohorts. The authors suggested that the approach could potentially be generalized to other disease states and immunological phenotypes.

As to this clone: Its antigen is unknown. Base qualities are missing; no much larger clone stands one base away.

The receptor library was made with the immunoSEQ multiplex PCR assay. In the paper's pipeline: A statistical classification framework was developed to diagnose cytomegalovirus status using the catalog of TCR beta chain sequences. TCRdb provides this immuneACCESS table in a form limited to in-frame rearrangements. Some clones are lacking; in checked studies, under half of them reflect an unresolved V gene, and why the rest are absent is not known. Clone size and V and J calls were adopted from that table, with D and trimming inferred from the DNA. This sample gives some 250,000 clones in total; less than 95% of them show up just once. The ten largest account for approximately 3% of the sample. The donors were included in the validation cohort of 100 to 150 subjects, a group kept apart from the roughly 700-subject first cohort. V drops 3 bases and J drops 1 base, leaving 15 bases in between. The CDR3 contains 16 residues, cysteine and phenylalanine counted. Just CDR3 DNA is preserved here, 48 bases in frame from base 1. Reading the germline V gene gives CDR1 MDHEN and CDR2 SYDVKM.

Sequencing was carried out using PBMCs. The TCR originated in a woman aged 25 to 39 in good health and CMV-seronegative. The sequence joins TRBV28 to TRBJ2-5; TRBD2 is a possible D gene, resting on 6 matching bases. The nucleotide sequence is TGTGCCAGCAGTTTCAACAGGCTGGGGGGCCAAGAGACCCAGTACTTC. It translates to CASSFNRLGGQETQYF.